This T cell receptor (beta chain) was profiled in a study of Ad26.COV2.S vaccination and SARS-CoV-2 variants. The method was immunoSEQ multiplex PCR; TCRdb's version includes in-frame clones alone and lacks a portion of them. This table holds about 280,000 clones, around 87% found once. In germline, CDR1 is KGHSH, CDR2 LQKENI. V lost 8 bases and J lost 3; bases outside the gene matches: 4. The CDR3 runs 13 residues. Treatment indicated: roughly 19 received Ad26.COV2.S at low or high dose, single or two shots; about 5 received placebo; per-sample allocation not given. Following the first vaccine or placebo injection, samples were taken on day 63. This adult donor, from Boston, was 18-55 years old.

This material consisted of peripheral blood, taken in a trial of Ad26.COV2.S vaccine versus placebo. The chain is built from TRBV18 and TRBJ1-1; 9 bases are a match to TRBD1. This TCR derives from a person between 18 and 65 years old who received the Ad26.COV2.S COVID-19 vaccine or a placebo. DNA of the CDR3: TGTGCCAGCAGGGGACAGGGCGACACTGAAGCTTTCTTT. Encoded protein: CASRGQGDTEAFF.